This T cell receptor beta chain was recovered during a study of beta chain features in type 1 diabetes. This clone turned up a few times. Its antigen is not identified. V was pared by 1 base and J by 6 bases, with 6 bases between. CDR3 size: 12 residues. CDR1 SGHDN and CDR2 FVKESK come from the germline V gene. The study's findings and limits: In cDNA sequencing, cells with high TCR expression could be over-represented. Within each of all four CD4+ subsets, Type 1 diabetes patients had TCRB CDR3s that were moderately but significantly shorter. In comparison with healthy donors, patients had naive, central memory and Treg TCRB repertoires that appeared more similar.

Investigators reverse transcribed all isolated RNA, so they sequenced expressed TCRB transcripts. Method: immunoSEQ multiplex PCR; TCRdb's copy keeps in-frame clones and lacks some. There are around 500,000 clones in the sample; roughly an eighth occur only once, and about 0.042% lies in the top ten. The purity of all sorted populations exceeded 95%. The receptor was derived from a woman younger than 30 in good health. J is TRBJ1-2 and V is TRBV14; D unresolved. Material: naive CD4+ T cells from blood. The CDR3 DNA is TGTGCCAGCAGCCAAGTAAAGGATGGCTACACCTTC. Translation: CASSQVKDGYTF.